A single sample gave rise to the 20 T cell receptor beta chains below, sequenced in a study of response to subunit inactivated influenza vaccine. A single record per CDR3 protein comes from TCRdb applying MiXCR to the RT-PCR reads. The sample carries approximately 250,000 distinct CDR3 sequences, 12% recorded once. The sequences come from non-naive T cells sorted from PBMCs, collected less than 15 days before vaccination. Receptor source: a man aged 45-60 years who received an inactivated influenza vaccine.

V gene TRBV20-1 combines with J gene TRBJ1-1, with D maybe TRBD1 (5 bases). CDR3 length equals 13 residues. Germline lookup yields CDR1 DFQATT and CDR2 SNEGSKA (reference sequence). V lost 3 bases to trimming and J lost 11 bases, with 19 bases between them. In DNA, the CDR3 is TGCAGTGCTAGGGCCAGAGGTGGGGGAACGGCTTTCTTT. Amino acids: CSARARGGGTAFF.

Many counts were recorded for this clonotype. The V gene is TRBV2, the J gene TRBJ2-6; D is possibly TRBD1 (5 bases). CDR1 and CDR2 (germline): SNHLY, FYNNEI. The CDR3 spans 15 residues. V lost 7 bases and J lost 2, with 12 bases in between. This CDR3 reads CASTGPRAGANVLTF. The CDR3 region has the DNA TGTGCCAGCACGGGTCCCAGGGCTGGGGCCAACGTCCTGACTTTC.

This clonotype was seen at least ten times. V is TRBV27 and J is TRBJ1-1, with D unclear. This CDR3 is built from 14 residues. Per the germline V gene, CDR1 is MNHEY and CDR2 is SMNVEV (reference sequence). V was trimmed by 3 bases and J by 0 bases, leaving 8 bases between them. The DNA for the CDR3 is TGTGCCAGCAGTTTCAGCATACTGAACACTGAAGCTTTCTTT. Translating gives CASSFSILNTEAFF.

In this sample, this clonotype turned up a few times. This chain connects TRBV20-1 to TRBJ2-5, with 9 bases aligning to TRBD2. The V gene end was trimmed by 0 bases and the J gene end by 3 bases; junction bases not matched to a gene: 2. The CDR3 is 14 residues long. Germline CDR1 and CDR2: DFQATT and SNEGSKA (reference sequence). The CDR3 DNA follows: TGCAGTGCTAGAGAGGCTAGCGGGGAAGAGACCCAGTACTTC. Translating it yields CSAREASGEETQYF.

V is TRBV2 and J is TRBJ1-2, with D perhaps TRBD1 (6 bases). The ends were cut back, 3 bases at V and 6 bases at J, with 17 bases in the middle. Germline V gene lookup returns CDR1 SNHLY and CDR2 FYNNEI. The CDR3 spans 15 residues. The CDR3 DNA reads TGTGCCAGCAGTGAGCGGTCAGGGGTCCGAGATGGCTACACCTTC. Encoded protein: CASSERSGVRDGYTF.

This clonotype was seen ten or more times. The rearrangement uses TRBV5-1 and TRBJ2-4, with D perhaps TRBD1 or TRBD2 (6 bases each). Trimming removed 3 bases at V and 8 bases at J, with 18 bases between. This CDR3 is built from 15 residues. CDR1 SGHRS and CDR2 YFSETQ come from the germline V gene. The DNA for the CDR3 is TGCGCCAGCAGCTCCACAGGGAGGTCAGGGGACATTCAGTACTTC. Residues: CASSSTGRSGDIQYF. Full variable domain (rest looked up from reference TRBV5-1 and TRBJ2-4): KAGVTQTPRYLIKTRGQQVTLSCSPISGHRSVSWYQQTPGQGLQFLFEYFSETQRNKGNFPGRFSGRQFSNSRSEMNVSTLELGDSALYLCASSSTGRSGDIQYFGAGTRLSVL.

The CDR3 protein is CASSVGYVGTDTQYF. CDR3 DNA: TGTGCCAGCAGCGTCGGGTATGTGGGCACAGATACGCAGTATTTT. The chain is built from TRBV9 and TRBJ2-3; D not resolved. The CDR3 runs 15 residues. Trimming stripped 2 bases from V and 1 base from J, with 11 bases between. CDR1 SGDLS and CDR2 YYNGEE come from the germline V gene.

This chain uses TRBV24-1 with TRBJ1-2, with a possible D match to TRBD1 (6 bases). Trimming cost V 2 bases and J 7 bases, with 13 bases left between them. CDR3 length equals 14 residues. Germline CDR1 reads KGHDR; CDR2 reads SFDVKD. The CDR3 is CATSDSGVPGGYTF. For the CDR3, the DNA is TGTGCCACCAGTGATTCAGGGGTTCCGGGTGGCTACACCTTC.

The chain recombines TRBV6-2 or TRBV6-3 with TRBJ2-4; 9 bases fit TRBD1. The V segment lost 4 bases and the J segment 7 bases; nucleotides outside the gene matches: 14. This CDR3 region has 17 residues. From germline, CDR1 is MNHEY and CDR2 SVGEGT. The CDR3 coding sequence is TGTGCCAGCAGTTTTCTCTCGAACAGGGGGCCGTGGAACATTCAGTACTTC. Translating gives CASSFLSNRGPWNIQYF.

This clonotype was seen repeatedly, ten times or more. This CDR3 reads CASSQSRYEQYF. The CDR3, as DNA: TGTGCCAGCAGTCAGAGTAGGTACGAGCAGTACTTC. The chain joins TRBV7-8 to TRBJ2-7, with no clear D. Germline CDR1 is SGHVS and CDR2 is FQNEAQ. CDR3 size: 12 residues. The V and J ends lost 6 bases and 4 bases respectively, with 10 bases between them.

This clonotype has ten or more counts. CDR3 sequence reads: CASSFSLTGELFF. The CDR3 nucleotides read TGTGCCAGCAGCTTTTCGTTGACCGGGGAGCTGTTTTTT. The chain is built from TRBV7-2 and TRBJ2-2; D unclear. Germline lookup yields CDR1 SGHTA and CDR2 FQGNSA. The length of the CDR3 is 13 residues. Trimming removed 3 bases from V and 5 bases from J, with 7 bases in between.

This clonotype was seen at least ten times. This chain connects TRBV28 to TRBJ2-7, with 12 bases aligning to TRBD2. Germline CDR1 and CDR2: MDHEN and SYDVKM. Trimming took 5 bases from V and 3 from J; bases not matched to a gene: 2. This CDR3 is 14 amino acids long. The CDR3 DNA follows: TGTGCCAGCAGTACGACTAGCGGGAGCTACGAGCAGTACTTC. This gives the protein CASSTTSGSYEQYF.

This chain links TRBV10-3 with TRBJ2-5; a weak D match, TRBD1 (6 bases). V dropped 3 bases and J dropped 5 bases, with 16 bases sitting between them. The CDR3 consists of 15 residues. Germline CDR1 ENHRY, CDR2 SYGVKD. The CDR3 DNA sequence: TGTGCCATCAGTGACAGGGACAACACTCTGGAGACCCAGTACTTC. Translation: CAISDRDNTLETQYF.

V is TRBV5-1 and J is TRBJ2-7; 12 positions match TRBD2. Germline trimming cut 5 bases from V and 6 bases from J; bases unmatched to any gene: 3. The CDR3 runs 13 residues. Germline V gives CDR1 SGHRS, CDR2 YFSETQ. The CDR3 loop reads CASSSSGGGEQYF. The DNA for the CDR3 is TGCGCCAGCAGTTCTAGCGGGGGGGGCGAGCAGTACTTC. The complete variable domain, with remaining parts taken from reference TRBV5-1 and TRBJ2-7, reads KAGVTQTPRYLIKTRGQQVTLSCSPISGHRSVSWYQQTPGQGLQFLFEYFSETQRNKGNFPGRFSGRQFSNSRSEMNVSTLELGDSALYLCASSSSGGGEQYFGPGTRLTVT.

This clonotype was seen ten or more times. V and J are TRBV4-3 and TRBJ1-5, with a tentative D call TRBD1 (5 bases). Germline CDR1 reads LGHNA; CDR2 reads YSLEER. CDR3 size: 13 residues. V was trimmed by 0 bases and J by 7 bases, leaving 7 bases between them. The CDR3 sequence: CASSQERGQPQHF. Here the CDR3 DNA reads TGCGCCAGCAGCCAAGAACGGGGCCAGCCCCAGCATTTT.

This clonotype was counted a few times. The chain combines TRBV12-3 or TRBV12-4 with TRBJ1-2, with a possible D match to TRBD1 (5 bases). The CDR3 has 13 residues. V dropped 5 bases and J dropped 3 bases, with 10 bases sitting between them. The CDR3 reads CASSLDSYYGYTF. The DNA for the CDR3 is TGTGCCAGCAGTCTTGACAGTTACTATGGCTACACCTTC.

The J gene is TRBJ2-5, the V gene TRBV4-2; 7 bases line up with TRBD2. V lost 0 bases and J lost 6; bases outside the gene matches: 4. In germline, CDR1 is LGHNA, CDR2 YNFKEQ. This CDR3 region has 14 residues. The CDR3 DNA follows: TGTGCCAGCAGCCAAGATTTGGGGGGGAAGACCCAGTACTTC. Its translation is CASSQDLGGKTQYF.

CDR3 protein: CASSVAWEGYNEQFF. CDR3 bases: TGTGCCAGCAGCGTAGCCTGGGAGGGATACAATGAGCAGTTCTTC. This chain uses TRBV9 with TRBJ2-1, with 7 bases matching TRBD2. Losses at the gene ends were 0 bases for V and 4 bases for J; bases not matched to a gene: 4. The germline V gene has CDR1 SGDLS and CDR2 YYNGEE. This CDR3 region has 15 residues.

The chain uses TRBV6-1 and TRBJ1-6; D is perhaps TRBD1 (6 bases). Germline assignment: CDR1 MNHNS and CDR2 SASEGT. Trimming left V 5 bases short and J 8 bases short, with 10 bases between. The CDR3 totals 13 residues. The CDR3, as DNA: TGTGCCAGCAGTAGACAGGCAGATTCACCCCTCCACTTT. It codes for CASSRQADSPLHF.

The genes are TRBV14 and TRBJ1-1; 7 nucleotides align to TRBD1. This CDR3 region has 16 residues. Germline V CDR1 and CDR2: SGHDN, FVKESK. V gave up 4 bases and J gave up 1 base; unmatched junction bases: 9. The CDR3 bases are TGTGCCAGCAGCCGAGTATTAGGGACAGCGAACACTGAAGCTTTCTTT. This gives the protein CASSRVLGTANTEAFF.